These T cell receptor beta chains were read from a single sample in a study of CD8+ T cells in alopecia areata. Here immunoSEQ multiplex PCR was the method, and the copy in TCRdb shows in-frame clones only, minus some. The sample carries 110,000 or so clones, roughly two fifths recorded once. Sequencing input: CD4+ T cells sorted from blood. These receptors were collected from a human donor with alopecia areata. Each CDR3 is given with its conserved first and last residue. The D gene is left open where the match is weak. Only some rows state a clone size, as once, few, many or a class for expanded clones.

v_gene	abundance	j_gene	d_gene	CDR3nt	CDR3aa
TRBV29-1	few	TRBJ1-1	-	TGCAGCGCCGCGTCGGGCAACACTGAAGCTTTCTTT	CSAASGNTEAFF
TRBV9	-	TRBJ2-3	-	TGTGCCAGCAGCGTAGACGGGAGCACAGATACGCAGTATTTT	CASSVDGSTDTQYF
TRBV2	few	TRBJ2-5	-	TGTGCCAGCACCCTGCTAAGGACTCAAGAGACCCAGTACTTC	CASTLLRTQETQYF
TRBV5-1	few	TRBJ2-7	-	TGCGCCAGCAGCTTGGTTAGTGGCGGGACCCACTACGAGCAGTACTTC	CASSLVSGGTHYEQYF
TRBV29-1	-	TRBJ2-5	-	TGCAGCGTTGATCAGTCCGTACGGGAGACCCAGTACTTC	CSVDQSVRETQYF
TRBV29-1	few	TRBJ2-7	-	TGCAGCGTTCACAGTGGGAGCTCCTACGAGCAGTACTTC	CSVHSGSSYEQYF
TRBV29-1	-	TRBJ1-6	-	TGCAGCGTGGGAAGCTCCTATAATTCACCCCTCCACTTT	CSVGSSYNSPLHF
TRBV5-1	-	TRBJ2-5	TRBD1	TGCGCCAGCAGCTTACAGACAGGGGCGCTCCAAGAGACCCAGTACTTC	CASSLQTGALQETQYF
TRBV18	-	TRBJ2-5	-	TGTGCCAGCTCACCACCCGCCGGCCAAGAGACCCAGTACTTC	CASSPPAGQETQYF
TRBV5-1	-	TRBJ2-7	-	TGCGCCATCCCAGGTCCCAAAAGCTCCTACGAGCAGTACTTC	CAIPGPKSSYEQYF
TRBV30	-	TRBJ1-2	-	TGTGCCTGGAGTCTCGATTATGGCTACACCTTC	CAWSLDYGYTF
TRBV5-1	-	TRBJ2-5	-	TGCGCCAGCAGCCCTGGGGGAAGTCAAGAGACCCAGTACTTC	CASSPGGSQETQYF
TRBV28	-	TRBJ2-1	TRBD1	TGTGCCAGCAGTTTAGGTGGACAGGGATATAATGAGCAGTTCTTC	CASSLGGQGYNEQFF
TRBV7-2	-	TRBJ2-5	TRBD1	TGTGCCAGCAGCACGGACAGGGGTCAAGAGACCCAGTACTTC	CASSTDRGQETQYF
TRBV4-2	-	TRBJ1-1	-	TGTGCCAGCAGCCAGCCCGGACGAGACACTGAAGCTTTCTTT	CASSQPGRDTEAFF
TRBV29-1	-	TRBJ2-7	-	TGCAGCGTTGAAGATCACGCCGCCTACGAGCAGTACTTC	CSVEDHAAYEQYF
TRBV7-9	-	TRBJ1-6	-	TGTGCCAGCAGCTTATGGACCTCACCCCTCCACTTT	CASSLWTSPLHF
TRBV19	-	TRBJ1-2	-	TGTGCCAGTAGTATAATGGGTCGAGGCTACACCTTC	CASSIMGRGYTF
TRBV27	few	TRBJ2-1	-	TGTGCCAGCAGTTTATCGCGCGCCCCCAGCGATGAGCAGTTCTTC	CASSLSRAPSDEQFF
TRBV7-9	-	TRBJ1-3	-	TGTGCCAGCAGTCCTAGGGGCAACTCTGGAAACACCATATATTTT	CASSPRGNSGNTIYF
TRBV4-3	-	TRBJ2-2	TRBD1	TGCGCCAGCAGCCGCGACAGGGTGAACACCGGGGAGCTGTTTTTT	CASSRDRVNTGELFF
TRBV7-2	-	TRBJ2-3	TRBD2	TGTGCCAGCAGCTTCCGGCGGGGGGGCACAGATACGCAGTATTTT	CASSFRRGGTDTQYF
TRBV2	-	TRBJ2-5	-	TGTGCCAGCAGTGTTTTCAGGAGCGGCCAAGAGACCCAGTACTTC	CASSVFRSGQETQYF
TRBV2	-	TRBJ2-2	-	TGTGCCAGCAGGTCGGGACTCTCCGGGGAGCTGTTTTTT	CASRSGLSGELFF
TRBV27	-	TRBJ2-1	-	TGTGCCATCGGGGGACGAAACAATGAGCAGTTCTTC	CAIGGRNNEQFF